This T cell receptor (beta chain) was recovered during a study of T cells in tuberculosis. Trimming cost V 0 bases and J 9 bases, with 13 bases left between them. The CDR3 sequence is 14 residues long. The V gene's germline CDR1 is SGHRS and CDR2 YFSETQ. This table comes from immunoSEQ multiplex PCR, and its TCRdb copy is limited to in-frame clones, with some not included. The sample shows about 88,000 clones, just over 90% of them seen only once. Sorting used thawed, overnight-rested PBMC stained with anti-CD3, a viability dye and GMM-loaded CD1B tetramer. The CD1B tetramers carried C32 glucose monomycolate purified from Rhodococcus equi.

This clonotype was sampled from an adult woman with latent tuberculosis. The chain recombines TRBV5-1 with TRBJ2-1; a possible D gene is TRBD2 (6 bases). Sequencing was performed on CD1b-GMM tetramer-negative cells sorted from PBMCs. The CDR3 here is CASSLAKTRGEQFF. The CDR3 nucleotides read TGCGCCAGCAGCTTGGCCAAGACTAGGGGTGAGCAGTTCTTC.